Presented here are 10 T cell receptor beta chains from one specimen sequenced in a study of blood T cell repertoires in COVID-19. Assay: immunoSEQ multiplex PCR; the TCRdb copy retains only in-frame clones and omits some. In the table there are about 210,000 clones, about 91% of which are singletons. Sequencing used peripheral blood. The receptors stem from a woman in her thirties or forties with acute or convalescent COVID-19.

The chain combines TRBV18 with TRBJ2-6, with 7 bases identical to TRBD1. From germline, CDR1 is KGHSH and CDR2 LQKENI. CDR3 length equals 15 residues. The trim removed 4 bases at V and 0 bases at J, leaving 0 bases unmatched. This chain's CDR3 is CASSRDSSGANVLTF. For the CDR3, the DNA is TGTGCCAGCTCACGGGACAGCTCTGGGGCCAACGTCCTGACTTTC.

The chain employs TRBV6-4 and TRBJ2-1; 12 nucleotides line up with TRBD2. The CDR3 runs to 16 residues. CDR1 is MRHNA, CDR2 SNTAGT, per germline. The J segment lost 8 bases and the V segment lost 6 bases, leaving 11 bases of the junction unmatched. As DNA, the CDR3 is TGTGCCAGCAGGAAAGCTAGCGGGGGGGCCGGCGATGAGCAGTTCTTC. It codes for CASRKASGGAGDEQFF.

This chain joins TRBV3-1 (or the pseudogene TRBV3-2) and TRBJ2-3; D not resolved. The CDR3 length is 12 residues. Germline loops: CDR1 LGHDT, CDR2 YNNKEL (reference sequence). V was pared by 5 bases and J by 7 bases, with 10 bases between. CDR3 in amino acids: CASSNGLNTQYF. Here the CDR3 DNA reads TGTGCCAGCAGCAATGGGCTAAATACGCAGTATTTT.

Details on this clone: One junction end does not reproduce the germline sequence, and a read error may be involved. The V and J genes are TRBV7-6 and TRBJ2-6; D is perhaps TRBD1 (5 bases). In germline, CDR1 is SGHVS, CDR2 FNYEAQ. The CDR3 has 17 residues. CDR3 sequence: CASSFQRQTSRANVLTF. DNA of the CDR3: TGTGCCAGCAGCTTCCAGAGACAGACCTCTCGGGCCAACGTCCTGACTTTC.

The chain joins TRBV18 to TRBJ2-2, with a possible D match to TRBD2 (6 bases). The CDR3 consists of 15 residues. Germline V gene lookup returns CDR1 KGHSH and CDR2 LQKENI. V lost 3 bases and J 3 bases, leaving 11 bases between the germline ends. CDR3 protein: CASSPRRRDTGELFF. The CDR3 DNA is TGTGCCAGCTCACCGAGGAGGAGGGACACCGGGGAGCTGTTTTTT.

The rearrangement uses TRBV7-3 and TRBJ1-1; 8 nucleotides match TRBD1. Germline CDR1 is SGHTA and CDR2 is FQGTGA. The junction had 11 bases not matched to a gene; V was cut back by 5 bases and J by 6 bases. The length of the CDR3 is 15 residues. The CDR3 region has the DNA TGTGCCAGCAGCCTCACAGGGGGGCGTGGCTCTGAAGCTTTCTTT. Amino acid sequence: CASSLTGGRGSEAFF.

The chain has TRBV2 and TRBJ1-5; TRBD1 agrees at 8 bases. Germline lookup yields CDR1 SNHLY and CDR2 FYNNEI. The CDR3 extends over 21 amino acids. V shed 2 bases and J 4 bases; nucleotides not matched to a gene: 22. The CDR3 bases are TGTGCCAGCAGTGAATTGAAGTATCCCGGGACAGGAAAAACCCGGAATCAGCCCCAGCATTTT. As protein: CASSELKYPGTGKTRNQPQHF.

V is TRBV11-2 and J is TRBJ1-1; 8 bases are a match to TRBD1. Germline V CDR1 and CDR2: SGHAT, FQNNGV. V lost 8 bases to trimming and J lost 7 bases; unmatched junction nucleotides: 9. The CDR3 contains 13 residues. CDR3 region: CASGQGIIDEAFF. The DNA for the CDR3 is TGTGCCAGCGGACAGGGAATTATTGATGAAGCTTTCTTT.

This clone was observed a single time. The genes are TRBV12-3 or TRBV12-4 and TRBJ1-2; weak D call: TRBD1 (5 bases). This CDR3 has 11 residues. The V end lost 7 bases, the J end lost 7 bases, and 10 bases lay between the germline ends. The CDR3: CASTGSAGYTF. The CDR3 region has the DNA TGTGCCAGCACAGGGTCTGCTGGCTACACCTTC.

The chain combines TRBV15 with TRBJ1-2, with unresolved D. The ends were cut back, 0 bases at V and 3 bases at J, with 17 bases in the middle. Germline V gives CDR1 LNHNV, CDR2 YYDKDF (reference sequence). This CDR3 region has 17 residues. CDR3 amino acids: CATSRESAIYSDYGYTF. For the CDR3, the DNA is TGTGCCACCAGCAGAGAATCTGCCATCTACTCGGACTATGGCTACACCTTC.